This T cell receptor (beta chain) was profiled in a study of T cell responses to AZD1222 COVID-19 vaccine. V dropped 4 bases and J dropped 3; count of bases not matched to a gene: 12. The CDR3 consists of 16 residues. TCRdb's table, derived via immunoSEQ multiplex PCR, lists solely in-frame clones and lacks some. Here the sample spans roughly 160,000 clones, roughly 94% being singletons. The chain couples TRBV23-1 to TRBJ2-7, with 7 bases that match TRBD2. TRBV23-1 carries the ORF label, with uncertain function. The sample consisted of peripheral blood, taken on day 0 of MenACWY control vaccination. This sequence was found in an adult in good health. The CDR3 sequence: CASSPPGLVEFYEQYF. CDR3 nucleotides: TGCGCCAGCAGTCCCCCTGGACTAGTTGAGTTCTACGAGCAGTACTTC.